The clone carrying this T cell receptor beta chain was observed once. The data are from a study of blood T cell repertoires in COVID-19. Study summary: COVID-19 samples collected from the United States, Italy and Spain covered acute and convalescent phases.

Germline V gene lookup returns CDR1 LNHNV and CDR2 YYDKDF (reference sequence). This CDR3 spans 16 amino acids. V was trimmed by 0 bases and J by 3 bases, leaving 11 bases between them. In the original workflow: From reference gene primer amplification, estimates of nucleated cell counts were derived. Clones were sequenced by immunoSEQ multiplex PCR, and TCRdb holds only the in-frame ones, with some missing. V, J and clone size were drawn from that table, and D and trimming were deduced from the DNA. The profile shows approximately 280,000 clones, nearly 90% of them singletons. This rearrangement joins TRBV15 to TRBJ2-2; tentative D call: TRBD1 (6 bases). The clonotype originates from a young man with active or convalescent COVID-19. The material sequenced was peripheral blood. This CDR3 reads CATSRDKGQHTGELFF. The CDR3 bases are TGTGCCACCAGCAGAGACAAAGGACAGCACACCGGGGAGCTGTTTTTT.